This TCR beta chain was observed in a study of CD8+ T cells in alopecia areata. Overall study: For treated patients, severity scores reflected the percentage of scalp area affected.

The treatment denotes: oral pan-JAK inhibitor, 5-10 mg twice daily. Sequencing relied on a cDNA template that was reverse transcribed from extracted RNA. The method was immunoSEQ multiplex PCR; TCRdb's version includes in-frame clones alone and lacks a portion of them. The sample holds fewer than 250,000 clones; over 40% are singletons and the top ten take about 2.4%. J gave up 2 bases and V 6 bases, and 3 bases lay outside the gene matches. CDR1 and CDR2 (germline): SGHAT, FQNNGV. CDR3 length: 14 residues. Study conclusions and caveats: Scalp clonality and expanded CD8+ clones among the top 100 were significantly decreased by tofacitinib.

Regarding this clone: Its antigen is currently unknown.

The specimen was CD4+ T cells sorted from blood, collected at approximately week 39, from a patient treated with tofacitinib. This chain links TRBV11-2 with TRBJ2-7; 11 nucleotides align to TRBD1. This TCR came from a human donor with alopecia areata. DNA for the CDR3: TGTGCCAGCAGGCGGACAGGGGGCGCCTACGAGCAGTACTTC. Protein: CASRRTGGAYEQYF.